What follows is one TCR beta chain and its context. Its antigen is still unknown. This entry comes from a study of CD4 T cells in relation to SARS-CoV-2 and coronaviruses. About the study: The HLA restriction of the shared crossreactive spike epitopes was mapped. Regarding the study as a whole: SARS-CoV-2-driven expansion was significantly weaker in crossreactive than monoreactive clones. Memory recall responses, not primary responses primed in culture, are what the assay detects.

This CDR3 has 14 residues. CDR1 MDHEN and CDR2 SYDVKM come from the germline V gene. J gave up 7 bases and V 8 bases, and 10 bases lay outside the gene matches. Measured with immunoSEQ multiplex PCR; TCRdb has only the in-frame clones, and not every one. The sample yields about 68,000 clones, 80% to 95% seen once. Unexposed donor CD4+ T cells date from about 2010-2018, before the COVID-19 pandemic. CD4 enrichment then naive enrichment separated naive from memory CD4+ cells. Material for sequencing was naive CD4+ T cells from PBMCs. The sample's subset: naive CD4+ T cells isolated by negative enrichment. The J gene is TRBJ2-4, the V gene TRBV28; 8 nucleotides agree with TRBD1. This TCR was sampled from a human donor in good health. The CDR3 here is CASLPGGRNNIQYF. For the CDR3, the DNA is TGTGCCAGCCTTCCAGGGGGCAGGAATAACATTCAGTACTTC.